This TCR beta chain was identified during a study of early stage breast cancer tumors. Whole-study context: Most invasive tumors, about 70% of the 16, were ER+/PR+/HER2-. Average read coverage per sample was 7.5 to 10-fold. Study findings and constraints: Unsorted bulk genomic DNA sequencing lacked pairing and functional marker data.

From germline, CDR1 is SNHLY and CDR2 FYNNEI. This CDR3 contains 14 residues. The V end was cut by 1 base, the J end by 6 bases, with 7 bases between. Points on this clone: Its target is unknown.

Assay: immunoSEQ multiplex PCR; the TCRdb copy retains only in-frame clones and omits some. The sample lists about 70,000 clones, approximately 80% occurring once. The V gene is TRBV2, the J gene TRBJ2-6, with D perhaps matching TRBD2 (6 bases). Material for sequencing was blood. The receptor comes from a person in their forties with breast cancer. Written as DNA, the CDR3 is TGTGCCAGCAGTGAAGGGGGGGTGGCCAACGTCCTGACTTTC. Its protein product is CASSEGGVANVLTF.